The 20 T cell receptor beta chains below were found in one sample sequenced in a study of blood T cell repertoires in COVID-19. Repertoires were generated with immunoSEQ multiplex PCR, while TCRdb's copy carries only in-frame clones and drops some. Of roughly 400,000 clones in the sample, more than 70% were seen once. The sequencing input was PBMCs or T cells enriched from blood (not recorded which). The receptors were gathered from a woman between 18 and 29 years old who had been exposed to COVID-19.

This clone came up a few times. This chain connects TRBV6-5 to TRBJ2-3; TRBD2 matches 8 bases. V shed 8 bases and J 3 bases; nucleotides not matched to a gene: 4. The germline CDR1 and CDR2 sequences are MNHEY and SVGAGI. This CDR3 has 13 residues. CDR3 sequence: CASGSGETDTQYF. CDR3 nucleotides: TGTGCCAGCGGTAGCGGGGAAACAGATACGCAGTATTTT.

V is TRBV28 and J is TRBJ2-2; no firm D call. Germline CDR1 MDHEN, CDR2 SYDVKM. This CDR3 comprises 15 residues. V shed 2 bases and J shed 9 bases, with 16 bases lying between them. The CDR3 sequence: CASSLIGSSSRELFF. In DNA, the CDR3 is TGTGCCAGCAGTTTAATCGGTAGCAGTTCCCGGGAGCTGTTTTTT.

The chain has TRBV5-5 and TRBJ2-7; TRBD1 is a possible D gene (6 bases). The germline gives CDR1 SGHKS, CDR2 YYEKEE (reference sequence). V dropped 0 bases and J dropped 2 bases, with 12 bases sitting between them. The length of the CDR3 is 15 residues. The CDR3, as DNA: TGTGCCAGCAGCTTGGGGACAGCCTTGACCTACGAGCAGTACTTC. Translated: CASSLGTALTYEQYF.

This clone was counted once. The chain recombines TRBV27 with TRBJ2-1, with 8 bases aligning to TRBD2. V dropped 3 bases and J dropped 0; count of bases not matched to a gene: 4. CDR3 length: 16 residues. Per germline, CDR1 MNHEY and CDR2 SMNVEV (reference sequence). The CDR3 spells CASSFQSGSSYNEQFF. In DNA form, the CDR3 reads TGTGCCAGCAGTTTCCAGAGCGGGAGCTCCTACAATGAGCAGTTCTTC.

This chain connects TRBV19 to TRBJ1-5; D might be TRBD1 (5 bases). CDR3 length: 14 amino acids. Germline CDR1 and CDR2: LNHDA and SQIVND (reference sequence). V gave up 6 bases and J gave up 4 bases, with 13 bases separating them. Here the CDR3 reads CASRAQGGNQPQHF. The CDR3 DNA is TGTGCCAGTAGGGCGCAGGGTGGAAATCAGCCCCAGCATTTT.

V gene TRBV5-4 combines with J gene TRBJ2-7; D is unresolved. Trimming removed 4 bases from V and 6 bases from J, with 17 bases in between. Germline loops: CDR1 SGHNT, CDR2 YYREEE (reference sequence). CDR3 length: 14 residues. The CDR3 here is CASSQGRVSSEQYF. CDR3 DNA: TGTGCCAGCAGCCAAGGTCGGGTTTCGTCCGAGCAGTACTTC.

This clone has only one observation. Other DNA sequences in the sample encode the same CDR3. V usage is TRBV29-1 and J usage is TRBJ2-6; 7 bases match TRBD1. The CDR3 sequence is 13 residues long. With 7 bases clipped from V and 4 bases from J, the junction kept 4 bases outside the gene matches. In germline, CDR1 is SQVTM, CDR2 ANQGSEA. This CDR3 is CSATGSGANVLTF. The CDR3 region has the DNA TGCAGCGCGACAGGGTCCGGGGCCAACGTCCTGACTTTC.

The CDR3 sequence is CASNSGGAKEQFF. The CDR3 nucleotides read TGTGCCAGCAATAGCGGGGGGGCCAAAGAGCAGTTCTTC. The rearrangement links TRBV2 to TRBJ2-1; 11 nucleotides align to TRBD2. Germline V gene sequence: CDR1 SNHLY, CDR2 FYNNEI. This CDR3 region has 13 residues. J gave up 10 bases and V 7 bases, and 6 bases lay outside the gene matches.

The chain joins TRBV29-1 to TRBJ1-4; no clear D gene. The CDR3 runs 13 residues. CDR1 is SQVTM and CDR2 is ANQGSEA in the germline V gene. Deletions cut 5 bases from V and 0 bases from J, with 7 bases between. Here the CDR3 DNA reads TGCAGCGTTAACTTAGCAACTAATGAAAAACTGTTTTTT. This gives the protein CSVNLATNEKLFF.

This chain links TRBV5-1 with TRBJ1-4; D is unclear. Germline loops: CDR1 SGHRS, CDR2 YFSETQ. The length of the CDR3 is 14 residues. V was trimmed by 0 bases and J by 8 bases, leaving 11 bases between them. The CDR3 nucleotides are TGCGCCAGCAGCTTGGGGCACGGGAGGGAAAAACTGTTTTTT. Translated: CASSLGHGREKLFF.

The CDR3 nucleotides read TGTGCCAGCTCCCCAGGAGGCATTGACTACGAGCAGTACTTC. It codes for CASSPGGIDYEQYF. V is TRBV18 and J is TRBJ2-7; D is possibly TRBD2 (5 bases). CDR1 KGHSH and CDR2 LQKENI come from the germline V gene. V was trimmed by 6 bases and J by 3 bases, leaving 15 bases between them. The CDR3 covers 14 residues.

The J gene is TRBJ1-3, the V gene TRBV4-1; possible D gene TRBD1, 6 bases. CDR1 MGHRA and CDR2 YSYEKL come from the germline V gene. The CDR3 has 18 amino acids. Trimming took 4 bases from V and 4 from J, leaving 23 bases between them. Here the CDR3 reads CASSPSQHYRVYGNTIYF. CDR3 nucleotides: TGCGCCAGCAGCCCTAGCCAACACTACAGGGTGTACGGAAACACCATATATTTT.

The rearrangement joins TRBV6-4 to TRBJ2-7, with D perhaps matching TRBD2 (5 bases). The CDR3 is 11 residues long. V was cut by 6 bases and J by 4 bases, with 7 bases left in between. CDR1 MRHNA and CDR2 SNTAGT come from the germline V gene. The DNA for the CDR3 is TGTGCCAGCAGGCCGGGGTACGAGCAGTACTTC. It codes for CASRPGYEQYF.

The rearrangement uses TRBV9 and TRBJ2-7, with 9 bases matching TRBD1. The length of the CDR3 is 17 residues. Germline CDR1 and CDR2: SGDLS and YYNGEE. V dropped 4 bases and J dropped 0; count of bases not matched to a gene: 11. CDR3 region: CASSPTGTGIPSYEQYF. The CDR3 nucleotides read TGTGCCAGCAGCCCCACCGGGACAGGGATTCCCTCCTACGAGCAGTACTTC.

This clone was found once. The rearrangement links TRBV2 to TRBJ1-3; 8 nucleotides agree with TRBD1. Trimming removed 8 bases from V and 3 bases from J; junction bases left unmatched: 15. Germline CDR1 SNHLY, CDR2 FYNNEI. CDR3 length equals 17 residues. CDR3 coding DNA: TGTGCCAGCTATCCCCCAGGGGGCGATTTGTTTGGAAACACCATATATTTT. Its protein product is CASYPPGGDLFGNTIYF. The entire variable domain, with the rest obtained from reference TRBV2 and TRBJ1-3, is as follows: EPEVTQTPSHQVTQMGQEVILRCVPISNHLYFYWYRQILGQKVEFLVSFYNNEISEKSEIFDDQFSVERPDGSNFTLKIRSTKLEDSAMYFCASYPPGGDLFGNTIYFGEGSWLTVV.

This chain joins TRBV10-3 and TRBJ2-5, with D unresolved. Per germline, CDR1 ENHRY and CDR2 SYGVKD. The CDR3 is made up of 14 amino acids. Trimming pared 2 bases from V and 0 bases from J, leaving 7 bases between. DNA of the CDR3: TGTGCCATCAGTGAGGGGCAGTACCAAGAGACCCAGTACTTC. Translation gives CAISEGQYQETQYF.

The chain couples TRBV6-4 to TRBJ2-3, with 7 bases fitting TRBD2. V lost 4 bases, J lost 0 bases, and 4 bases stayed unmatched. CDR3 length: 15 amino acids. Germline lookup yields CDR1 MRHNA and CDR2 SNTAGT. The CDR3 DNA reads as TGTGCCAGCAGTGCCGAGGGAGGGAGCACAGATACGCAGTATTTT. This codes for CASSAEGGSTDTQYF.

The V call is TRBV4-1, the J call TRBJ2-7; 9 nucleotides match TRBD2. V gave up 0 bases and J gave up 2 bases; unmatched junction bases: 5. This CDR3 has 16 amino acids. The germline V gene encodes CDR1 MGHRA and CDR2 YSYEKL. This CDR3 reads CASSQEATSGTYEQYF. CDR3 DNA: TGCGCCAGCAGCCAAGAGGCGACTAGCGGTACCTACGAGCAGTACTTC.

The V gene is TRBV28, the J gene TRBJ2-7; D not resolved. Trimming stripped 3 bases from V and 6 bases from J, with 15 bases between. In germline, CDR1 is MDHEN, CDR2 SYDVKM. This CDR3 has 14 amino acids. CDR3 in amino acids: CASSLRSRPSEQYF. CDR3 nucleotide sequence: TGTGCCAGCAGTTTGAGATCACGCCCAAGCGAGCAGTACTTC.

This chain links TRBV18 with TRBJ2-1; the D gene is possibly TRBD1 (7 bases). Germline V lookup: CDR1 KGHSH, CDR2 LQKENI. The V end lost 6 bases, the J end lost 5 bases, and 14 bases lay between the germline ends. The CDR3 totals 14 residues. In nucleotides, the CDR3 is TGTGCCAGCTCGCCGCGCAGGGGGGACAATGAGCAGTTCTTC. The encoded protein is CASSPRRGDNEQFF.